This T cell receptor (beta chain) was profiled in a study of response to subunit inactivated influenza vaccine. Points from the study as a whole: Authors suggested each seasonal influenza vaccination recruits few new T cells.

This CDR3 has 16 residues. Germline V CDR1 and CDR2: SGHTA, FQGNSA. Trimming took off 5 bases at V and 7 bases at J, with 21 bases between the two ends. In this sample, this clonotype turned up a few times. Its antigen remains unknown. TCRdb passed the RT-PCR reads through MiXCR, listing each CDR3 protein once. The table lists hundreds of thousands of distinct CDR3 sequences, approximately 14% of them singletons. The material sequenced was PBMCs from blood, taken approximately 15 days before vaccination. This clonotype was obtained from a man aged 50 to 60 who received an inactivated influenza vaccine. The V call is TRBV7-2, the J call TRBJ1-5, with a weak D call TRBD1 (5 bases). This CDR3 is CASSQMGGNQGQPQHF. The CDR3 nucleotides are TGTGCCAGCAGCCAAATGGGGGGGAATCAAGGGCAGCCCCAGCATTTT.